This T cell receptor (beta chain) originates from a study of blood T cells in healthy people across ages. Study as a whole: Through template switching, about one barcoded beta molecule was captured per two T cells, as measured in model experiments.

This clonotype was seen ten or more times. Every donor provided 7.5 to 10 milliliters of peripheral blood. The extraction recovered at least 5 micrograms of total RNA per sample. A second PCR of 7 to 11 cycles used a sample-barcoded 5' primer and a J-beta primer mix. TCRdb re-called the 5' RACE reads through MiXCR, storing one row per CDR3 protein. The table shows roughly 650,000 distinct CDR3 sequences, with 32% occurring only once. Germline CDR1 and CDR2: SGDLS and YYNGEE. The V segment lost 4 bases and the J segment 0 bases; nucleotides outside the gene matches: 4. CDR3 length: 15 amino acids. The source is a woman older than 75 in good health. This chain connects TRBV9 to TRBJ2-1, with 7 bases fitting TRBD1. The sample taken for sequencing was blood. For the CDR3, the DNA is TGTGCCAGCAGCTGGACAGGCAGCTCCTACAATGAGCAGTTCTTC. It specifies CASSWTGSSYNEQFF.